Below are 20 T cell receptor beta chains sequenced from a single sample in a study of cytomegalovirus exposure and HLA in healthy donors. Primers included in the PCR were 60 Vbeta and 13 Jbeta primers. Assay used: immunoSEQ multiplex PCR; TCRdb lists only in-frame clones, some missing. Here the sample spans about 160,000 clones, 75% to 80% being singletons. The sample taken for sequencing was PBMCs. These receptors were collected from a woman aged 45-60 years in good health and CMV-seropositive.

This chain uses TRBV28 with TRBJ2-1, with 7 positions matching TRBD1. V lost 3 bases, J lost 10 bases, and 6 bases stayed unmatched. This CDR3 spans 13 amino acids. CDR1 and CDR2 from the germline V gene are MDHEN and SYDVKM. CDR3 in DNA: TGTGCCAGCAGTTTGACAGGGTCGTTCGAGCAGTTCTTC. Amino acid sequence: CASSLTGSFEQFF.

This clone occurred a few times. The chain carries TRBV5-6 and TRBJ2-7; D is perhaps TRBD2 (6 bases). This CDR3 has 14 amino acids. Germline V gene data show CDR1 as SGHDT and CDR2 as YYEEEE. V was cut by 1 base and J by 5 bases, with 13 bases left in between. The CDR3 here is CASSLYGSIHEQYF. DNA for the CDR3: TGTGCCAGCAGCTTGTACGGGAGTATACACGAGCAGTACTTC.

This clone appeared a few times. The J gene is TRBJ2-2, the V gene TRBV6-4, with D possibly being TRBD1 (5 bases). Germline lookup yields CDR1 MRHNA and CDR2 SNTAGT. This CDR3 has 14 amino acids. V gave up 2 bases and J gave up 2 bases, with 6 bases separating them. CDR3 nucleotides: TGTGCCAGCAGTGACGGACAAAACACCGGGGAGCTGTTTTTT. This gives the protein CASSDGQNTGELFF.

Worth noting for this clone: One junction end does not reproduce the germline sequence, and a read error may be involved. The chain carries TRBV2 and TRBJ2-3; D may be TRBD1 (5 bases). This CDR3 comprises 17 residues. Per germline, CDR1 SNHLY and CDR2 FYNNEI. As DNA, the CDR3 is TGTGCCGGCAGTGAACCTCCGCAGGGCTTGAGCACAGATACGCAGTATTTT. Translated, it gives CAGSEPPQGLSTDTQYF.

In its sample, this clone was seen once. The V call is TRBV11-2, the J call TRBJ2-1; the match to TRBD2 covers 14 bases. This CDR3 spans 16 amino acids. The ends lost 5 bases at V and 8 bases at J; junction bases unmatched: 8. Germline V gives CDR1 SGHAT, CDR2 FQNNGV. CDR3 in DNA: TGTGCCAGCAGCCAATGGGGACTAGCGGGAGTTTATGAGCAGTTCTTC. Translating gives CASSQWGLAGVYEQFF.

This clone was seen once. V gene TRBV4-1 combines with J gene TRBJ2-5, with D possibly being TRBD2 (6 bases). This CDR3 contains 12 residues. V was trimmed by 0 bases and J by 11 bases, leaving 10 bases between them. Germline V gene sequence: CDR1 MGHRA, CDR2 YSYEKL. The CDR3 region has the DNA TGCGCCAGCAGCCAAGATTGGGAGGAGCAGTACTTC. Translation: CASSQDWEEQYF.

As DNA, the CDR3 is TGTGCCAGCAGGGGCGATGGGCGGGGGGGCCTCGGTGAGCAGTTCTTC. As protein: CASRGDGRGGLGEQFF. This rearrangement joins TRBV28 to TRBJ2-1; 9 nucleotides agree with TRBD2. CDR3 length equals 16 residues. V was clipped by 6 bases and J by 9 bases; unmatched bases: 15. Germline CDR1 is MDHEN and CDR2 is SYDVKM.

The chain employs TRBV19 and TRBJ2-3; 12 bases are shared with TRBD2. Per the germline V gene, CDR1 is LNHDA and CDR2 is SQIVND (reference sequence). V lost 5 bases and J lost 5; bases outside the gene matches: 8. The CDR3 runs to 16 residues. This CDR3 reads CASSASGRAEGDTQYF. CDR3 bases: TGTGCCAGTAGTGCTAGCGGGAGGGCCGAGGGAGATACGCAGTATTTT.

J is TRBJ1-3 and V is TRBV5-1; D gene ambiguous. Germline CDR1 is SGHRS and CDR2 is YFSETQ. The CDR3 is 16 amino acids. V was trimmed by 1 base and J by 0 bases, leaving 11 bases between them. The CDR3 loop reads CASSLSGGNSGNTIYF. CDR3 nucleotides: TGCGCCAGCAGCTTGTCAGGAGGGAACTCTGGAAACACCATATATTTT.

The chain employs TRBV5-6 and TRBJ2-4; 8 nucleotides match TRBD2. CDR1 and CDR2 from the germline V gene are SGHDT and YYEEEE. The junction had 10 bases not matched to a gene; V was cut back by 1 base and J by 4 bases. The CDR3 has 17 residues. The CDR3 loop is CASSLRGGGRTKNIQYF. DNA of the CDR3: TGTGCCAGCAGCTTGCGGGGGGGCGGGAGGACTAAAAACATTCAGTACTTC.

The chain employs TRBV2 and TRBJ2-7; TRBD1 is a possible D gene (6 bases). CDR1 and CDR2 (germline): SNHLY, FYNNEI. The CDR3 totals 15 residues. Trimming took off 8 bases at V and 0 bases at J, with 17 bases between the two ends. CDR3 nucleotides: TGTGCCAGCCTTAAAACGACAGGAAGCTCCTACGAGCAGTACTTC. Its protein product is CASLKTTGSSYEQYF. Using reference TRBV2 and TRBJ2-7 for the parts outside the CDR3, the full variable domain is EPEVTQTPSHQVTQMGQEVILRCVPISNHLYFYWYRQILGQKVEFLVSFYNNEISEKSEIFDDQFSVERPDGSNFTLKIRSTKLEDSAMYFCASLKTTGSSYEQYFGPGTRLTVT.

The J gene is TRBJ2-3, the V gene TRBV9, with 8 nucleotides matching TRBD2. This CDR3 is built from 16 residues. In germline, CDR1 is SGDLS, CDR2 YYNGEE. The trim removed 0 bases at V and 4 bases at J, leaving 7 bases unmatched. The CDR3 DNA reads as TGTGCCAGCAGCGTAGGTCATGCGGGAGGTTCAGATACGCAGTATTTT. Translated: CASSVGHAGGSDTQYF.

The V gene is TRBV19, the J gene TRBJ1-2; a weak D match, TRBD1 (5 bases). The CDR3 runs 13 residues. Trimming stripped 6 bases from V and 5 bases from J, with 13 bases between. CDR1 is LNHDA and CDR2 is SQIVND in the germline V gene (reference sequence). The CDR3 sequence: CASRSQGGYGYTF. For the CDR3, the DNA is TGTGCCAGTAGGTCGCAGGGAGGGTATGGCTACACCTTC.

The CDR3 DNA follows: TGTGCCAGTGGGAGCTCCTACAATGAGCAGTTCTTC. Amino acid sequence: CASGSSYNEQFF. This chain links TRBV19 with TRBJ2-1; perhaps TRBD2 as D (5 bases). The CDR3 covers 12 residues. Trimming took 8 bases from V and 0 from J, leaving 5 bases between them. Germline lookup yields CDR1 LNHDA and CDR2 SQIVND (reference sequence).

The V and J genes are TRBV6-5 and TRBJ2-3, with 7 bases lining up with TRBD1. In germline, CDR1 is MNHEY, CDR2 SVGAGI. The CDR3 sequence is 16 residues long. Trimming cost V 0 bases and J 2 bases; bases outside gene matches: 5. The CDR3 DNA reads TGTGCCAGCAGTTACTCGACAGGGTGGACCACAGATACGCAGTATTTT. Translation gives CASSYSTGWTTDTQYF.

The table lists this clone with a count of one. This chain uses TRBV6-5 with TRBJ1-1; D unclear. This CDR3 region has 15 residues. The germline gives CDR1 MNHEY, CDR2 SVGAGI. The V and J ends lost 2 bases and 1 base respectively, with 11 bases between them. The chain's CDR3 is CASSYPGSPNTEAFF. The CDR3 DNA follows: TGTGCCAGCAGTTACCCGGGGTCGCCGAACACTGAAGCTTTCTTT.

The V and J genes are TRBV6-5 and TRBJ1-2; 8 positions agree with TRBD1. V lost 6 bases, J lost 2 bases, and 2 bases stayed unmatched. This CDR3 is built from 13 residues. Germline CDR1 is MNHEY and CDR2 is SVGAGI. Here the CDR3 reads CASSRQGNYGYTF. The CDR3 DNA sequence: TGTGCCAGCAGCCGACAGGGGAACTATGGCTACACCTTC.

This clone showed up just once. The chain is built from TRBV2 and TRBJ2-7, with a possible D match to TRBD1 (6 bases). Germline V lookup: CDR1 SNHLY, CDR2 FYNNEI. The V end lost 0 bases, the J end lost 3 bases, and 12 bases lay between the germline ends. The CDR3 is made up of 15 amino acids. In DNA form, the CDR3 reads TGTGCCAGCAGTGAAGCAGGGCAGGGGAGCTACGAGCAGTACTTC. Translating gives CASSEAGQGSYEQYF.

CDR3 DNA: TGTGCCAGCAGCTTGGTATTATCGGCTAGCGGGAGCTACGAGCAGTACTTC. As protein: CASSLVLSASGSYEQYF. J is TRBJ2-7 and V is TRBV5-6; TRBD2 matches at 10 bases. The CDR3 length is 17 residues. V was pared by 0 bases and J by 3 bases, with 9 bases of the junction left unmatched. The germline V gene encodes CDR1 SGHDT and CDR2 YYEEEE.

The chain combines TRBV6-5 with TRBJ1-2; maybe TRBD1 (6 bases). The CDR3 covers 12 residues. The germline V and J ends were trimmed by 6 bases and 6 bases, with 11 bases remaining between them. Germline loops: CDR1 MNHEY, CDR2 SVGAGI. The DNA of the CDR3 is TGTGCCAGCAGGACAGGAGTCGATGGCTACACCTTC. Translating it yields CASRTGVDGYTF.